This TCR beta chain was found in a study of T cells in Graves' hyperthyroidism and ophthalmopathy. The definition of stable Graves' hyperthyroidism was no ophthalmopathy progression within 18 months. The study based diagnoses on clinical symptoms, serum thyroxine and TRAb, thyroid ultrasound and orbital computed tomography. Extraction of PBMCs used roughly 9.3 ml of fresh peripheral blood. RNA transcripts were the template for amplifying TCR beta CDR3 regions. The HTBI primer set served for first-round RT-PCR of the TCR CDR3. TCRdb processed the multiplex PCR reads anew with MiXCR; each CDR3 protein has one entry. The repertoire consists of about 840,000 distinct CDR3 sequences, with roughly 40% occurring once and the leading ten covering roughly 8.3%. The study's findings and limits: The majority of expanded thyroid clonotypes above 0.001 also appeared in blood.

On this clonotype: Its matching antigen is unknown.

The CDR3 consists of 14 residues. Germline loops: CDR1 SEHNR, CDR2 FQNEAQ (reference sequence). Trimming left V 5 bases short and J 4 bases short, with 15 bases between. The chain recombines TRBV7-9 with TRBJ2-7; D tentatively reads TRBD1 or TRBD2 (5 bases each). The origin of this receptor is a man younger than 30 with Graves' hyperthyroidism. The sequencing input was blood. The CDR3 here is CASSPREGLYEQYF. The CDR3 DNA reads as TGTGCCAGCAGCCCCCGCGAGGGGTTGTACGAGCAGTACTTC.